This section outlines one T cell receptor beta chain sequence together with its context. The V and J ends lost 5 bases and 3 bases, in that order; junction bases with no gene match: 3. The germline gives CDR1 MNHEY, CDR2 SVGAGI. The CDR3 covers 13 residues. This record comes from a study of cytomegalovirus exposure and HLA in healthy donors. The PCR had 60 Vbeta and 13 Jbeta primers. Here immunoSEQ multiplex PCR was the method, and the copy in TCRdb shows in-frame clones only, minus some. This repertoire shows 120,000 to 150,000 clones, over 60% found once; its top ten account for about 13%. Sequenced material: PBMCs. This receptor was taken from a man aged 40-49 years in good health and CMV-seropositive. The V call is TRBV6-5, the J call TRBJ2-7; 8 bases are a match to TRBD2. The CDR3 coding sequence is TGTGCCAGCAGTCCCGGGGGGGTCTACGAGCAGTACTTC. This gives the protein CASSPGGVYEQYF.